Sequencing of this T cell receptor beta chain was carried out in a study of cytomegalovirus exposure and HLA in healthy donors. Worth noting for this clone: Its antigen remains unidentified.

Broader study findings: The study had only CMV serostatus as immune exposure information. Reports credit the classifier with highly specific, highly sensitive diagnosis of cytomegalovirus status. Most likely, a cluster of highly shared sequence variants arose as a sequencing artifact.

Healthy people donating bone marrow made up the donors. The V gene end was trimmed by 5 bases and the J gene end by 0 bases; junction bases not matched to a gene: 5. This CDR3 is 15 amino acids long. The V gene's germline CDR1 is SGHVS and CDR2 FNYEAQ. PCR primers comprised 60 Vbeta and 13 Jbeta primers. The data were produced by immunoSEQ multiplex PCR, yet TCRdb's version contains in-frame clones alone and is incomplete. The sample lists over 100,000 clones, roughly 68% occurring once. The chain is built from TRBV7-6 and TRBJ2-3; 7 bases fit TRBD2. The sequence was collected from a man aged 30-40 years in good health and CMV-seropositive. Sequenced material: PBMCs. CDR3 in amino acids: CASSRLADSTDTQYF. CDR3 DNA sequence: TGTGCCAGCAGCCGCCTAGCGGATAGCACAGATACGCAGTATTTT.